Shown below are 18 T cell receptor beta chains from a single sample sequenced in a study. Each CDR3 protein is one row after TCRdb ran MiXCR on the RT-PCR reads. The repertoire holds hundreds of thousands of distinct CDR3 sequences, with 13% to 15% as singletons. The sample consisted of memory CD4+ T cells from blood. The receptors derive from a female donor in good health, serving as a healthy control.

The chain carries TRBV2 and TRBJ1-2; tentative D call: TRBD1 (6 bases). The length of the CDR3 is 15 residues. Germline V gene data show CDR1 as SNHLY and CDR2 as FYNNEI. Trimming removed 4 bases from V and 6 bases from J, with 18 bases in between. This CDR3 reads CASSAQSGGRDGYTF. The CDR3 nucleotides read TGTGCCAGCAGTGCCCAGAGCGGGGGGCGGGATGGCTACACCTTC.

The J gene is TRBJ1-1, the V gene TRBV7-2, with D possibly TRBD1 on 5 matching bases. Germline V gives CDR1 SGHTA, CDR2 FQGNSA. This CDR3 spans 14 amino acids. Trimming removed 8 bases from V and 6 bases from J, with 19 bases in between. In DNA, the CDR3 is TGTGCCAGCGGCAAAAAAGGGGATTACGCTGAAGCTTTCTTT. Encoded protein: CASGKKGDYAEAFF.

This clonotype was counted ten times or more. The chain recombines TRBV7-9 with TRBJ1-4, with unresolved D. This CDR3 has 13 residues. The ends were cut back, 1 base at V and 12 bases at J, with 12 bases in the middle. Germline CDR1 reads SEHNR; CDR2 reads FQNEAQ (reference sequence). CDR3 coding DNA: TGTGCCAGCAGCTTAGAGGCTGGGATGGAACTGTTTTTT. As protein: CASSLEAGMELFF. The full variable domain, in which reference TRBV7-9 and TRBJ1-4 provide the parts outside the CDR3, is DTGVSQNPRHKITKRGQNVTFRCDPISEHNRLYWYRQTLGQGPEFLTYFQNEAQLEKSRLLSDRFSAERPKGSFSTLEIQRTEQGDSAMYLCASSLEAGMELFFGSGTQLSVL.

This clonotype was seen at least ten times. V and J are TRBV6-2 or TRBV6-3 and TRBJ2-4; 8 bases map to TRBD1. Germline lookup yields CDR1 MNHEY and CDR2 SVGEGT. This CDR3 spans 13 amino acids. V lost 6 bases and J lost 9; bases outside the gene matches: 7. CDR3 nucleotides: TGTGCCAGCAGGACATTTACAGGGGGCATTCAGTACTTC. Its protein is CASRTFTGGIQYF.

A few counts support this clonotype. The V gene is TRBV12-3 or TRBV12-4, the J gene TRBJ2-1; no definite D call. V shed 1 base and J shed 3 bases, with 10 bases lying between them. CDR3 length: 15 amino acids. The CDR3 loop is CASSLVPNRYNEQFF. The DNA of the CDR3 is TGTGCCAGCAGTTTAGTCCCGAACCGCTACAATGAGCAGTTCTTC.

This clonotype was found many times. The rearrangement links TRBV20-1 to TRBJ2-1, with 12 bases fitting TRBD2. The junction had 6 bases not matched to a gene; V was cut back by 3 bases and J by 15 bases. CDR3 size: 12 residues. From germline, CDR1 is DFQATT and CDR2 SNEGSKA (reference sequence). The chain's CDR3 is CSASRLAGGMFF. The CDR3 DNA follows: TGCAGTGCTAGTCGGCTAGCGGGAGGGATGTTCTTC.

In DNA, the CDR3 is TGTGCCAGCAGAAATCTAGCGGGGGGAGAGACCCAGTACTTC. Protein sequence: CASRNLAGGETQYF. This sequence joins TRBV7-2 and TRBJ2-5; 11 bases are a match to TRBD2. Trimming at V came to 6 bases and at J to 4 bases, leaving 4 bases not matched to a gene. Germline V CDR1 and CDR2: SGHTA, FQGNSA. The CDR3 loop spans 14 amino acids.

This clonotype has more than one count but fewer than ten. The V and J genes are TRBV27 and TRBJ2-1; 16 bases are shared with TRBD2. The length of the CDR3 is 17 residues. With 4 bases clipped from V and 9 bases from J, the junction kept 9 bases outside the gene matches. CDR1 is MNHEY, CDR2 SMNVEV, per germline (reference sequence). The CDR3: CASSSSGTSGGVAEQFF. The CDR3 DNA follows: TGTGCCAGCAGTTCATCTGGGACTAGCGGGGGGGTTGCTGAGCAGTTCTTC.

This clonotype has a handful of counts. The chain uses TRBV20-1 and TRBJ2-3; D remains ambiguous. Germline lookup yields CDR1 DFQATT and CDR2 SNEGSKA (reference sequence). Trimming removed 4 bases from V and 0 bases from J, with 14 bases in between. The CDR3 contains 15 residues. The CDR3 DNA reads TGCAGTGCTAATCCGGCTGACTTTAGCACAGATACGCAGTATTTT. Translating gives CSANPADFSTDTQYF.

This clonotype was seen ten or more times. This chain connects TRBV18 to TRBJ2-7, with 7 bases fitting TRBD1. CDR1 and CDR2 (germline): KGHSH, LQKENI. The CDR3 is made up of 14 amino acids. J lost 2 bases, V lost 1 base, and 2 bases had no gene match. CDR3 DNA: TGTGCCAGCTCACCACGGGACAGCGCCTACGAGCAGTACTTC. Translating it yields CASSPRDSAYEQYF.

The CDR3 sequence is CASSQEPAYNEQFF. CDR3 DNA sequence: TGTGCCAGCAGCCAAGAACCCGCTTACAATGAGCAGTTCTTC. The rearrangement links TRBV3-1 to TRBJ2-1, with no clear D. The CDR3 is 14 residues long. V dropped 0 bases and J dropped 4 bases, with 7 bases sitting between them. The germline V gene encodes CDR1 LGHDT and CDR2 YNNKEL (reference sequence).

The chain employs TRBV20-1 and TRBJ2-2; TRBD2 aligns across 10 bases. CDR3 length: 16 amino acids. Germline V CDR1 and CDR2: DFQATT, SNEGSKA (reference sequence). Trimming cost V 0 bases and J 7 bases; bases outside gene matches: 8. Here the CDR3 DNA reads TGCAGTGCTAGAGATCGGAGCGGGAGGGCCTTCGGGGAGCTGTTTTTT. Amino acids: CSARDRSGRAFGELFF.

The chain is built from TRBV5-1 and TRBJ2-7; D is perhaps TRBD2 (6 bases). The CDR3 is 14 residues long. From germline, CDR1 is SGHRS and CDR2 YFSETQ. Trimming left V 6 bases short and J 2 bases short, with 15 bases between. Written as DNA, the CDR3 is TGCGCCAGCACGAATGGGGGGATCACCTACGAGCAGTACTTC. Its protein product is CASTNGGITYEQYF.

This clonotype has ten or more counts. The gene calls are TRBV12-3 or TRBV12-4 and TRBJ1-2, with 7 bases matching TRBD1. The CDR3 has 15 amino acids. V lost 5 bases, J lost 1 base, and 7 bases stayed unmatched. DNA of the CDR3: TGTGCCAGCAGTCAGGAGACAGGGCTTAACTATGGCTACACCTTC. This codes for CASSQETGLNYGYTF.

This clonotype qualifies as medium-sized. This chain joins TRBV7-3 and TRBJ2-5, with D perhaps TRBD1 or TRBD2 (5 bases each). Trimming stripped 5 bases from V and 1 base from J, with 11 bases between. CDR1 is SGHTA, CDR2 FQGTGA, per germline. This CDR3 has 14 residues. In DNA, the CDR3 is TGTGCCAGCAGCCCCACGGGGCTCCAAGAGACCCAGTACTTC. Translation: CASSPTGLQETQYF.

This clonotype came up a few times. The chain uses TRBV20-1 and TRBJ1-1; maybe TRBD1 (6 bases). Trimming stripped 0 bases from V and 1 base from J, with 18 bases between. This CDR3 contains 17 residues. Germline V gene lookup returns CDR1 DFQATT and CDR2 SNEGSKA (reference sequence). CDR3 loop: CSARDIQAWTANTEAFF. The CDR3 nucleotides are TGCAGTGCTAGAGATATACAGGCATGGACAGCGAACACTGAAGCTTTCTTT.

The CDR3 DNA follows: TGCAGTGCTAGGGACAGGGGAGAAGCTTTCTTT. This sequence encodes CSARDRGEAFF. The chain carries TRBV20-1 and TRBJ1-1; TRBD1 aligns across 9 bases. J was trimmed by 8 bases and V by 3 bases; bases with no gene match: 1. CDR1 is DFQATT and CDR2 is SNEGSKA in the germline V gene (reference sequence). This CDR3 region has 11 residues.

The rearrangement links TRBV18 to TRBJ1-2; a weak D match, TRBD1 (6 bases). Between the trimmed V and J ends, which lost 3 bases and 8 bases, there was a span of 31 bases. The CDR3 sequence is 19 residues long. Germline assignment: CDR1 KGHSH and CDR2 LQKENI. CDR3 sequence reads: CASSPLGGDLWVGASGYTF. The CDR3 nucleotides read TGTGCCAGCTCACCCCTGGGGGGCGATCTCTGGGTTGGAGCCAGCGGCTACACCTTC.